Detailed here is one T cell receptor beta chain. Antigen: not known. Only in-frame clones appear in the TCRdb table, and some are missing; sequencing was by immunoSEQ multiplex PCR. Here the sample spans roughly 20,000 clones, 72% being singletons. This entry comes from a study of vaccination effects on CD4 cells after COVID-19. The germline gives CDR1 SGHVS, CDR2 FNYEAQ. Between the trimmed V and J ends, which lost 1 base and 1 base, there was a span of 23 bases. The CDR3 runs 19 residues. The study, taken as a whole, reports: Healthy vaccinees' vaccine-induced clones included only 1 of 255 cross-reacting with common cold coronaviruses. Clones of infection and vaccine origin contracted markedly late after vaccination.

Expansion with viral peptide pools was applied to antigen-specific CD4+ T cells by the ViraFEST assay prior to sequencing. With around ten days of culture completed, CD4+ T cells were isolated. Two-dose vaccination with either BNT162b2 or mRNA-1273 was given to the participants. People in the vaccine group had not been infected with SARS-CoV-2 before, and their nucleocapsid antibodies were negative. Here the sequenced sample was CD4+ T cells from PBMCs cultured with HCoV-NL63 spike peptides, taken after COVID-19 vaccination. The sequence derives from a human donor who received a COVID-19 vaccine. The chain combines TRBV7-6 with TRBJ2-7; D not resolved. CDR3 DNA sequence: TGTGCCAGCAGCTTAGGGATTCGACGGAGTACCCGCTCTTCCTACGAGCAGTACTTC. Its translation: CASSLGIRRSTRSSYEQYF.